This TCR beta chain comes out of a study of T cell responses to AZD1222 COVID-19 vaccine. In germline, CDR1 is SGHTA, CDR2 FQGNSA. V was clipped by 2 bases and J by 0 bases, with 5 bases between them. CDR3 length: 15 residues. This table comes from immunoSEQ multiplex PCR, and its TCRdb copy is limited to in-frame clones, with some not included. Counted here are some 200,000 clones, approximately 93% occurring once; the ten biggest clones make up roughly 1%. Here the sequenced sample was peripheral blood, taken 28 days after the second AZD1222 dose. This sequence joins TRBV7-2 and TRBJ2-6, with no clear D. The origin of this receptor is an adult who received the AZD1222 COVID-19 vaccine. The chain's CDR3 is CASSLISSGANVLTF. The DNA for the CDR3 is TGTGCCAGCAGCTTAATAAGCTCTGGGGCCAACGTCCTGACTTTC. Filled out from reference TRBV7-2 and TRBJ2-6, the complete variable domain reads GAGVSQSPSNKVTEKGKDVELRCDPISGHTALYWYRQSLGQGLEFLIYFQGNSAPDKSGLPSDRFSAERTGGSVSTLTIQRTQQEDSAVYLCASSLISSGANVLTFGAGSRLTVL.